The 20 T cell receptor beta chains given below trace back to one sample, sequenced in a study of breast tumors, draining lymph nodes, adjacent tissues. Breast cancer patients provided tissue from their axillary draining lymph nodes. TCRdb processed the multiplex PCR reads anew with MiXCR; each CDR3 protein has one entry. This table holds roughly 260,000 distinct CDR3 sequences, about 30% found once. Sequences were obtained from axillary lymph node tissue. These receptors all come from a female donor with breast cancer. Some clones in this sample may be carry-over from other donors' samples.

This chain links TRBV11-2 with TRBJ2-7, with a weak D call TRBD1 (5 bases). Germline lookup yields CDR1 SGHAT and CDR2 FQNNGV. The CDR3 runs 14 residues. V gave up 4 bases and J gave up 4 bases, with 14 bases separating them. The CDR3 loop reads CASSSYSDRYEQYF. The CDR3, as DNA: TGTGCCAGCAGCTCATACTCAGACAGATACGAGCAGTACTTC.

This clonotype came up many times. This chain joins TRBV9 and TRBJ2-5, with 9 bases matching TRBD1. Trimming removed 0 bases from V and 5 bases from J; junction bases left unmatched: 5. There are 15 residues in the CDR3. CDR1 is SGDLS and CDR2 is YYNGEE in the germline V gene. The CDR3 nucleotides are TGTGCCAGCAGCGTAGAGACAGGGGGTGGGGAGACCCAGTACTTC. It is translated as CASSVETGGGETQYF.

This clonotype occurred many times. The chain is built from TRBV20-1 and TRBJ1-2; 7 bases align to TRBD1. Germline trimming cut 6 bases from V and 5 bases from J; bases unmatched to any gene: 12. Germline lookup yields CDR1 DFQATT and CDR2 SNEGSKA (reference sequence). This CDR3 has 14 residues. The CDR3 sequence is CSAPRQGSRYGYTF. Here the CDR3 DNA reads TGCAGTGCCCCACGACAGGGCTCCCGATATGGCTACACCTTC.

This clonotype was counted many times. The chain combines TRBV7-9 with TRBJ1-2; 9 bases agree with TRBD1. This CDR3 is built from 15 residues. V lost 1 base and J lost 8; bases outside the gene matches: 8. Germline values: CDR1 SEHNR, CDR2 FQNEAQ (reference sequence). Written as DNA, the CDR3 is TGTGCCAGCAGCTTAGACGCACAGGGGGCGGAAGGCTACACCTTC. It codes for CASSLDAQGAEGYTF. Full variable domain (remainder filled in from reference TRBV7-9 and TRBJ1-2): DTGVSQNPRHKITKRGQNVTFRCDPISEHNRLYWYRQTLGQGPEFLTYFQNEAQLEKSRLLSDRFSAERPKGSFSTLEIQRTEQGDSAMYLCASSLDAQGAEGYTFGSGTRLTVV.

This clonotype was seen a handful of times. CDR3 region: CASRPRARQKEKLFF. The CDR3 nucleotides read TGTGCCAGCAGACCCCGTGCGAGACAAAAGGAAAAACTGTTTTTT. The gene calls are TRBV6-6 and TRBJ1-4; D is uncertain. Trimming took off 6 bases at V and 8 bases at J, with 19 bases between the two ends. CDR1 is MNHNY and CDR2 is SVGAGI in the germline V gene (reference sequence). The CDR3 contains 15 residues.

This clonotype has ten or more counts. This chain uses TRBV9 with TRBJ2-2, with 13 positions matching TRBD2. This CDR3 region has 16 residues. Germline CDR1 reads SGDLS; CDR2 reads YYNGEE. J was trimmed by 5 bases and V by 4 bases; bases with no gene match: 5. The CDR3, as DNA: TGTGCCAGCAGCCCGGGGACTAGCGGGATAACCGGGGAGCTGTTTTTT. Amino acids: CASSPGTSGITGELFF. Complete variable domain (other parts from reference TRBV9 and TRBJ2-2): DSGVTQTPKHLITATGQRVTLRCSPRSGDLSVYWYQQSLDQGLQFLIQYYNGEERAKGNILERFSAQQFPDLHSELNLSSLELGDSALYFCASSPGTSGITGELFFGEGSRLTVL.

This clonotype was picked up many times. The chain links TRBV10-2 to TRBJ2-7; D may match TRBD1 or TRBD2 (5 bases each). CDR1 and CDR2 (germline): WSHSY, SAAADI. The CDR3 runs 13 residues. The V gene lost 8 bases and the J gene lost 5 bases, with 16 bases spanning the gap. CDR3 DNA sequence: TGCGCCAGCGTTACGGGACCCTTCCACGAGCAGTACTTC. Protein product: CASVTGPFHEQYF.

This clonotype has a count of ten or more. The chain carries TRBV20-1 and TRBJ2-7; TRBD2 matches at 7 bases. Germline V gene data show CDR1 as DFQATT and CDR2 as SNEGSKA (reference sequence). The CDR3 covers 12 residues. V dropped 0 bases and J dropped 4; count of bases not matched to a gene: 0. The CDR3 loop is CSAREREYEQYF. In DNA form, the CDR3 reads TGCAGTGCTAGAGAGCGGGAGTACGAGCAGTACTTC.

This clonotype has more than one count but fewer than ten. The CDR3 sequence is CASRPGTAGNTIYF. The DNA for the CDR3 is TGTGCCAGCAGACCAGGGACTGCCGGAAACACCATATATTTT. The chain recombines TRBV15 with TRBJ1-3, with a possible D match to TRBD1 (5 bases). The CDR3 loop spans 14 amino acids. Trimming removed 10 bases from V and 4 bases from J, with 17 bases in between. The germline V gene encodes CDR1 LNHNV and CDR2 YYDKDF (reference sequence).

This chain uses TRBV29-1 with TRBJ2-3; 13 positions match TRBD2. The CDR3 covers 15 residues. Germline V CDR1 and CDR2: SQVTM, ANQGSEA. J lost 5 bases, V lost 7 bases, and 9 bases had no gene match. CDR3 sequence (DNA): TGCAGCGCCCTACTAGCGGGAGGGCCTAGAGATACGCAGTATTTT. The encoded protein is CSALLAGGPRDTQYF.

This clonotype was seen repeatedly, ten times or more. The chain carries TRBV20-1 and TRBJ2-1; D perhaps matches TRBD1 (6 bases). The length of the CDR3 is 13 residues. CDR1 is DFQATT and CDR2 is SNEGSKA in the germline V gene (reference sequence). Deletions cut 3 bases from V and 3 bases from J, with 9 bases between. In nucleotides, the CDR3 is TGCAGTGCTAGTAGGGACAACTACAATGAGCAGTTCTTC. Translating it yields CSASRDNYNEQFF.

This clonotype occurred many times. The chain couples TRBV13 to TRBJ2-7; the D is unclear. Trimming pared 0 bases from V and 4 bases from J, leaving 4 bases between. Germline CDR1 PRHDT, CDR2 FYEKMQ (reference sequence). The CDR3 loop spans 12 amino acids. The CDR3, as DNA: TGTGCCAGCAGCTTAGGCCTGTACGAGCAGTACTTC. This encodes CASSLGLYEQYF.

This clonotype was counted ten times or more. The chain combines TRBV11-3 with TRBJ2-1; the match to TRBD2 covers 10 bases. J lost 3 bases, V lost 1 base, and 3 bases had no gene match. Germline V gene data show CDR1 as SGHNT and CDR2 as YENEEA. The CDR3 is 16 amino acids. CDR3 nucleotides: TGTGCCAGCAGCTTAGCTCGGACTAGCGGCTACAATGAGCAGTTCTTC. Its protein product is CASSLARTSGYNEQFF. Variable domain in full (rest from reference TRBV11-3 and TRBJ2-1): EAGVVQSPRYKIIEKKQPVAFWCNPISGHNTLYWYLQNLGQGPELLIRYENEEAVDDSQLPKDRFSAERLKGVDSTLKIQPAELGDSAVYLCASSLARTSGYNEQFFGPGTRLTVL.

This clonotype has a single count. The conserved final phenylalanine or tryptophan is absent from the CDR3, which likely points to a read error. The chain's CDR3 is CASRQSIRWEQFL. The CDR3 nucleotides are TGTGCCAGCAGGCAAAGTATTAGGTGGGAGCAGTTCCTC. J is TRBJ2-1 and V is TRBV12-3 or TRBV12-4; D gene unclear. The CDR3 is 13 residues long. V lost 6 bases and J lost 10, with 16 bases in between.

This clonotype was seen more than once but under ten times. J is TRBJ2-1 and V is TRBV6-2 or TRBV6-3; a possible D gene is TRBD2 (6 bases). The CDR3 is made up of 13 amino acids. The V gene lost 9 bases and the J gene lost 7 bases, with 16 bases spanning the gap. The germline CDR1 and CDR2 sequences are MNHEY and SVGEGT. CDR3 sequence (DNA): TGTGCCAGTCATCAGCCAGGGAGGAATGAGCAGTTCTTC. Its translation: CASHQPGRNEQFF.

The table lists this clonotype with many counts. V usage is TRBV7-2 and J usage is TRBJ2-7; D uncertain. The V gene lost 4 bases and the J gene lost 4 bases, with 14 bases spanning the gap. The germline gives CDR1 SGHTA, CDR2 FQGNSA. CDR3 length: 14 residues. The CDR3 is CASSSSPGQYEQYF. Here the CDR3 DNA reads TGTGCCAGCAGCTCCTCACCCGGGCAGTACGAGCAGTACTTC.

Worth noting for this clonotype: A read error is possible here, since a much larger clone lies one base away. The V and J genes are TRBV20-1 and TRBJ2-2; D possibly corresponds to TRBD2 (6 bases). This CDR3 has 16 amino acids. The V gene's germline CDR1 is DFQATT and CDR2 SNEGSKA (reference sequence). Here the CDR3 DNA reads TGCAGTGCTCCTGGGAGGTCGGGGCTGGGCACCGGGGAGCTGTTGTTT. Translation: CSAPGRSGLGTGELLF.

On this clonotype itself: Since no conserved phenylalanine or tryptophan closes the CDR3, a read error is the likely cause. The chain uses TRBV19 and TRBJ1-3; D unresolved. The ends were cut back, 6 bases at V and 0 bases at J, with 9 bases in the middle. CDR1 and CDR2 from the germline V gene are LNHDA and SQIVND (reference sequence). The CDR3 is 14 amino acids. CDR3 sequence (DNA): TGTGCCAGTAGCCTCCCACCCTCTGGAAACACCATATATTCT. Protein: CASSLPPSGNTIYS.

This clonotype has only a few counts. The chain is built from TRBV27 and TRBJ2-6; D is perhaps TRBD1 (6 bases). With 6 bases removed from V and 0 bases from J, the gap between germline ends came to 24 bases. CDR3 length: 20 amino acids. Looked up from germline, CDR1 is MNHEY and CDR2 is SMNVEV (reference sequence). The CDR3 coding sequence is TGTGCCAGCAGCTTCCGTCTTCTGGGACAAACTCCCTCTGGGGCCAACGTCCTGACTTTC. Encoded protein: CASSFRLLGQTPSGANVLTF.

For the CDR3, the DNA is TGTGCCAGCAGCAAGGACACTGCAACTAATGAAAAACTGTTTTTT. The encoded protein is CASSKDTATNEKLFF. The chain recombines TRBV7-6 with TRBJ1-4; TRBD1 might be the D (5 bases). The CDR3 consists of 15 residues. V lost 5 bases and J 0 bases, leaving 10 bases between the germline ends. The germline CDR1 and CDR2 sequences are SGHVS and FNYEAQ.